This TCR beta chain was recorded in a study of T cell responses to AZD1222 COVID-19 vaccine. Study findings and constraints: Among vaccine-associated CD4 TCRs, coverage spanned spike, with dominance at 160-218 and 743-854. AZD1222 recipients seropositive at baseline numbered only 5 to 7.

The V gene's germline CDR1 is MDHEN and CDR2 SYDVKM. The CDR3 consists of 14 residues. The V end lost 4 bases, the J end lost 4 bases, and 13 bases lay between the germline ends. Of note for this clone: The antigen is not known.

Here immunoSEQ multiplex PCR was the method, and the copy in TCRdb shows in-frame clones only, minus some. The table includes fewer than 50,000 clones, over 75% detected once. This receptor was obtained from an adult who received the MenACWY meningococcal vaccine as a control. V usage is TRBV28 and J usage is TRBJ1-1, with a possible D match to TRBD1 (6 bases). Specimen: peripheral blood, collected 28 days after the second dose of the MenACWY control vaccine. The CDR3 sequence is CASSYGGLSTEAFF. CDR3 sequence (DNA): TGTGCCAGCAGTTATGGGGGCCTGAGCACTGAAGCTTTCTTT.